The T cell receptor beta chain under discussion was sequenced for a study of radiation and T cells in renal cell carcinoma. The germline gives CDR1 MNHEY, CDR2 SVGAGI. V shed 7 bases and J shed 0 bases, with 10 bases lying between them. The CDR3 is made up of 13 amino acids. Regarding time point: baseline pretreatment blood. Documented treatment: 15 Gy SBRT to primary tumor, nephrectomy 4 weeks later. The repertoire was sequenced with immunoSEQ multiplex PCR; TCRdb's copy has only in-frame clones and lacks some. The sample records more than 95,000 clones, around 83% being singletons. The material sequenced was blood, taken from a patient whose treatment included radiotherapy and nephrectomy. The TCR originated in a woman in her sixties with renal cell carcinoma. The gene calls are TRBV6-5 and TRBJ2-7; D uncertain. For the CDR3, the DNA is TGTGCCAGCACCCCCGCAAGCTCCTACGAGCAGTACTTC. It specifies CASTPASSYEQYF.